These 8 T cell receptor beta chains were all obtained from the same sample, sequenced in a study of T cells after posttransplantation cyclophosphamide. Profiled with immunoSEQ multiplex PCR; TCRdb holds only in-frame clones, not every one. The sample lists approximately 15,000 clones, around four fifths occurring once. The specimen sequenced was memory CD4+ T cells sorted from PBMCs. The receptors were gathered from a man in his forties or fifties in good health, CMV-negative, and a related stem cell transplant donor.

The V call is TRBV7-3, the J call TRBJ2-3; a weak D match, TRBD1 (6 bases). This CDR3 region has 16 residues. Germline V gene lookup returns CDR1 SGHTA and CDR2 FQGTGA. V lost 5 bases and J lost 0, with 15 bases in between. The CDR3 sequence: CASSPLGAASTDTQYF. The CDR3 DNA sequence: TGTGCCAGCAGCCCCCTGGGGGCAGCAAGCACAGATACGCAGTATTTT.

This chain uses TRBV25-1 with TRBJ2-4; tentative D call: TRBD1 (7 bases). Trimming left V 3 bases short and J 5 bases short, with 11 bases between. The germline V gene encodes CDR1 MGHDK and CDR2 SYGVNS. The CDR3 length is 14 residues. The CDR3 sequence is CASSDSGGQNIQYF. CDR3 in DNA: TGTGCCAGCAGTGATTCAGGGGGGCAAAACATTCAGTACTTC.

The chain uses TRBV7-9 and TRBJ2-7; 9 bases match TRBD1. V was clipped by 4 bases and J by 8 bases; unmatched bases: 6. Germline V gene lookup returns CDR1 SEHNR and CDR2 FQNEAQ (reference sequence). This CDR3 comprises 13 residues. In DNA form, the CDR3 reads TGTGCCAGCAGCTCCTCCGGGACAGGGAAGCAGTACTTC. It encodes CASSSSGTGKQYF.

This chain joins TRBV7-8 and TRBJ1-1; perhaps TRBD1 as D (6 bases). Trimming pared 5 bases from V and 1 base from J, leaving 20 bases between. The CDR3 has 17 residues. Germline values: CDR1 SGHVS, CDR2 FQNEAQ. CDR3 coding DNA: TGTGCCAGCAGCATCCTAATTCTGCCGGGACAGAACACTGAAGCTTTCTTT. Its protein is CASSILILPGQNTEAFF.

The chain uses TRBV6-5 and TRBJ2-3; tentatively, D is TRBD1 (6 bases). Germline V lookup: CDR1 MNHEY, CDR2 SVGAGI. V lost 8 bases and J 7 bases, leaving 10 bases between the germline ends. The CDR3 totals 11 residues. CDR3 bases: TGTGCCAGCGGGCAGGGGAATACGCAGTATTTT. The encoded protein is CASGQGNTQYF.

This clone was observed a handful of times. The V call is TRBV19, the J call TRBJ2-1; D unclear. With 4 bases removed from V and 2 bases from J, the gap between germline ends came to 6 bases. Germline values: CDR1 LNHDA, CDR2 SQIVND (reference sequence). This CDR3 is built from 13 residues. The chain's CDR3 is CASSRQTYNEQFF. The CDR3 DNA sequence: TGTGCCAGTAGTAGGCAGACCTACAATGAGCAGTTCTTC.

This chain connects TRBV27 to TRBJ1-1; tentatively, D is TRBD1 (6 bases). Germline assignment: CDR1 MNHEY and CDR2 SMNVEV (reference sequence). Trimming removed 8 bases at V and 0 bases at J, with 25 bases between. The CDR3 runs to 18 residues. The CDR3 DNA follows: TGTGCCAGCTGGTCCTGGCCCAGGGGATTGAAACTGAACACTGAAGCTTTCTTT. As protein: CASWSWPRGLKLNTEAFF.

Here the CDR3 DNA reads TGTGCCAGCAGTGAACCGGGACAGGGGACGACCGGGGAGCTGTTTTTT. It codes for CASSEPGQGTTGELFF. The J gene is TRBJ2-2, the V gene TRBV25-1; 10 nucleotides agree with TRBD1. The CDR3 sequence is 16 residues long. The trim removed 2 bases at V and 5 bases at J, leaving 5 bases unmatched. Looked up from germline, CDR1 is MGHDK and CDR2 is SYGVNS.